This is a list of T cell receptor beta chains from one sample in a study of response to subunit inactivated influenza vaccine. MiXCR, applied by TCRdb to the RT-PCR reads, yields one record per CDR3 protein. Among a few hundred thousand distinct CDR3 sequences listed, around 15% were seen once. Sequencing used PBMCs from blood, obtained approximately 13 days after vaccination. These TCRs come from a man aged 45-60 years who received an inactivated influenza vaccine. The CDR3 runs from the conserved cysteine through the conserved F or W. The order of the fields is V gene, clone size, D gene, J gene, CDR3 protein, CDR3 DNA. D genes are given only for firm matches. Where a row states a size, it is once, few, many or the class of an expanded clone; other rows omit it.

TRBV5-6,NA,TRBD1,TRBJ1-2,CASSPAGQGYYGYTF,TGTGCCAGCAGCCCCGCGGGACAGGGCTACTATGGCTACACCTTC
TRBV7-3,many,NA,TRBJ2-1,CASSLGYGGGAYNEQFF,TGTGCCAGCAGCTTAGGTTATGGAGGCGGGGCCTACAATGAGCAGTTCTTC
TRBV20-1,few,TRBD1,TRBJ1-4,CSARDRGSEKLFF,TGCAGTGCAAGGGACAGGGGAAGTGAAAAACTGTTTTTT
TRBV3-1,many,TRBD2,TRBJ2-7,CASGGDTYEQYF,TGTGCCTCCGGGGGGGACACCTACGAGCAGTACTTC
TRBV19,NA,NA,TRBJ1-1,CASSIRGDNTEAFF,TGTGCCAGTAGTATAAGAGGGGATAACACTGAAGCTTTCTTT
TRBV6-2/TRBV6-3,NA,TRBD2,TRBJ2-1,CASSYQLAGGVNEQFF,TGTGCCAGCAGTTACCAGCTAGCGGGAGGGGTCAATGAGCAGTTCTTC
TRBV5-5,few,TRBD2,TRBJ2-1,CASTREAGDYYNEQFF,TGTGCCAGCACCCGGGAGGCGGGAGATTACTACAATGAGCAGTTCTTC
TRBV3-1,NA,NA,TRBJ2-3,CASSQDQWTDTQYF,TGTGCCAGCAGCCAAGATCAATGGACAGATACGCAGTATTTT
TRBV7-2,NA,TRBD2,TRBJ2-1,CASSLLALAAYNEQFF,TGTGCCAGCAGCTTGCTCGCTCTAGCGGCCTACAATGAGCAGTTCTTC
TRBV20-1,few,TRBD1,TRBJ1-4,CSAHRQGNEKLFF,TGCAGCGCCCACAGACAGGGTAATGAAAAACTGTTTTTT
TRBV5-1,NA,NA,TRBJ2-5,CASSLALFGQNQETQYF,TGCGCCAGCAGCTTGGCCCTATTCGGACAGAACCAAGAGACCCAGTACTTC
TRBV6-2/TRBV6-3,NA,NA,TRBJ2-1,CASGRYEQFF,TGTGCCAGCGGCCGGTATGAGCAGTTCTTC
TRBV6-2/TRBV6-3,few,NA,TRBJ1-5,CASSPGSGAGHPLNQPQHF,TGTGCCAGCAGCCCGGGCTCCGGGGCCGGACACCCGCTAAATCAGCCCCAGCATTTT
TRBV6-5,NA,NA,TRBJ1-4,CASSYSPGISSEKLFF,TGTGCCAGCAGTTACTCCCCGGGGATATCTTCTGAAAAACTGTTTTTT
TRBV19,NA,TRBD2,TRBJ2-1,CASSIELAGIRSYNEQFF,TGTGCCAGTAGTATAGAACTAGCGGGGATACGCTCCTACAATGAGCAGTTCTTC
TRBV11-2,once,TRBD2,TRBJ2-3,CASGDRRGGTDTQYF,TGTGCCAGCGGAGACAGACGGGGGGGCACAGATACGCAGTATTTT
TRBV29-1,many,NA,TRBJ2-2,CSVGGTGELFF,TGCAGCGTGGGAGGCACCGGGGAGCTGTTTTTT
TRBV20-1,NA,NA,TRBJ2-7,CSADPGRKDPHEQYF,TGCAGTGCTGATCCCGGGAGAAAGGATCCTCACGAGCAGTACTTC
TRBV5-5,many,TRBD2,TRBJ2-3,CASSLEASGRTDTQYF,TGTGCCAGCAGCCTTGAGGCTAGCGGACGCACAGATACGCAGTATTTT
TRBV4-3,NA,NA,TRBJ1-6,CASSQDKRSPLHF,TGCGCCAGCAGCCAAGATAAACGATCACCCCTCCACTTT
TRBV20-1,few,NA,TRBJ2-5,CSARDTYSETQYF,TGCAGTGCTAGAGATACATATTCGGAGACCCAGTACTTC
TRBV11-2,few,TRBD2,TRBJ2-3,CASSLVAGGLAGGLDTQYF,TGTGCCAGCAGCTTAGTAGCGGGCGGGCTAGCGGGGGGATTAGATACGCAGTATTTT
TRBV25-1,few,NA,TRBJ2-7,CASTEGGDEQYF,TGTGCCAGCACCGAGGGGGGGGACGAGCAGTACTTC
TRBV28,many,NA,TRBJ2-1,CASSPWTGPTYNEQFF,TGTGCCAGCAGTCCATGGACGGGACCTACCTACAATGAGCAGTTCTTC
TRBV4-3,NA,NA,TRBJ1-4,CASSQRTARLQEKLFF,TGCGCCAGCAGCCAAAGGACAGCCCGACTTCAGGAAAAACTGTTTTTT
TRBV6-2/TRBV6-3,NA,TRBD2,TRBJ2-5,CASSSGTSGSRHETQYF,TGTGCCAGCAGTTCCGGGACTAGCGGGTCGCGCCACGAGACCCAGTACTTC
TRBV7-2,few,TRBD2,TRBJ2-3,CASGLAHSTDTQYF,TGTGCCAGCGGACTAGCGCATAGCACAGATACGCAGTATTTT
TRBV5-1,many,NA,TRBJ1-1,CASSLGQVRMNTEAFF,TGCGCCAGCAGCTTGGGGCAGGTAAGAATGAACACTGAAGCTTTCTTT
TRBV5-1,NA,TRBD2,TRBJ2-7,CASSSALAGGVYEQYF,TGCGCCAGCAGCTCCGCACTAGCGGGAGGGGTCTACGAGCAGTACTTC
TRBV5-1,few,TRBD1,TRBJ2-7,CASSFPGQGFNEQYF,TGCGCCAGCAGTTTTCCGGGACAGGGTTTCAACGAGCAGTACTTC
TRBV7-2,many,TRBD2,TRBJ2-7,CASSLTSGLYEQYF,TGTGCCAGCAGCTTGACTAGCGGACTCTACGAGCAGTACTTC
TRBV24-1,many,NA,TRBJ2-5,CATSDSSYRAGETQYF,TGTGCCACCAGTGATTCCAGTTACAGGGCAGGGGAGACCCAGTACTTC
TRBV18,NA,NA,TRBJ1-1,CASSPHLDRSTEAFF,TGTGCCAGCTCACCACATTTGGACAGATCCACTGAAGCTTTCTTT
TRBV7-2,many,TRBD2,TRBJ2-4,CASSFVAGAAGNIQYF,TGTGCCAGCAGCTTTGTGGCGGGAGCGGCGGGTAACATTCAGTACTTC
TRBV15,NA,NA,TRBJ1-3,CATSRDASVVSGNTIYF,TGTGCCACCAGCAGAGATGCCTCGGTTGTCTCTGGAAACACCATATATTTT
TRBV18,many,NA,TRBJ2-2,CASSPATGELFF,TGCGCCAGCAGCCCTGCTACCGGGGAGCTGTTTTTT
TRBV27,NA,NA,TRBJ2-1,CASTPLGNNEQFF,TGTGCCAGCACCCCACTCGGGAACAATGAGCAGTTCTTC
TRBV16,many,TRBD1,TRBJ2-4,CASSPETGGGGNIQYF,TGTGCCAGCAGCCCCGAGACAGGGGGCGGTGGAAACATTCAGTACTTC
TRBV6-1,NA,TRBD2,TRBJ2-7,CASSKTAGGTYEQYF,TGTGCCAGCAGCAAGACAGCGGGGGGCACCTACGAGCAGTACTTC
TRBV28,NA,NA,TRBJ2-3,CASRSRSTTTDTQYF,TGTGCCAGCAGATCGAGGAGCACTACCACAGATACGCAGTATTTT
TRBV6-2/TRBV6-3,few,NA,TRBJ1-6,CASSYGDRSYSPLHF,TGTGCCAGCAGTTACGGAGACCGATCGTATTCACCCCTCCACTTT
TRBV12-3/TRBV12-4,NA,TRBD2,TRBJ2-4,CASSLGTSGAEDIQYF,TGTGCCAGCAGTTTAGGAACAAGCGGGGCGGAGGACATTCAGTACTTC
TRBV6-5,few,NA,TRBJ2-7,CASSWDGNYEQYF,TGTGCCAGCAGTTGGGACGGCAACTACGAGCAGTACTTC